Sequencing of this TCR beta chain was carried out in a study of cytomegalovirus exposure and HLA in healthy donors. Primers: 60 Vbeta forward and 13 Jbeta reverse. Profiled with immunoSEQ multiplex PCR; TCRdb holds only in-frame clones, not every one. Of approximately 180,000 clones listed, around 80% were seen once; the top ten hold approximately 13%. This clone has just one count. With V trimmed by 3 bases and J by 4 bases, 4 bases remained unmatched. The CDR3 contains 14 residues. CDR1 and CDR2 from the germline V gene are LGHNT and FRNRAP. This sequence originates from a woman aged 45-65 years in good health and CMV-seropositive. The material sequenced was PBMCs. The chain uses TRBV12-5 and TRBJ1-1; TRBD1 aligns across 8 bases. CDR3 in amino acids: CASGFWTGSTEAFF. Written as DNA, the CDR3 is TGTGCTAGTGGTTTTTGGACAGGGAGCACTGAAGCTTTCTTT.